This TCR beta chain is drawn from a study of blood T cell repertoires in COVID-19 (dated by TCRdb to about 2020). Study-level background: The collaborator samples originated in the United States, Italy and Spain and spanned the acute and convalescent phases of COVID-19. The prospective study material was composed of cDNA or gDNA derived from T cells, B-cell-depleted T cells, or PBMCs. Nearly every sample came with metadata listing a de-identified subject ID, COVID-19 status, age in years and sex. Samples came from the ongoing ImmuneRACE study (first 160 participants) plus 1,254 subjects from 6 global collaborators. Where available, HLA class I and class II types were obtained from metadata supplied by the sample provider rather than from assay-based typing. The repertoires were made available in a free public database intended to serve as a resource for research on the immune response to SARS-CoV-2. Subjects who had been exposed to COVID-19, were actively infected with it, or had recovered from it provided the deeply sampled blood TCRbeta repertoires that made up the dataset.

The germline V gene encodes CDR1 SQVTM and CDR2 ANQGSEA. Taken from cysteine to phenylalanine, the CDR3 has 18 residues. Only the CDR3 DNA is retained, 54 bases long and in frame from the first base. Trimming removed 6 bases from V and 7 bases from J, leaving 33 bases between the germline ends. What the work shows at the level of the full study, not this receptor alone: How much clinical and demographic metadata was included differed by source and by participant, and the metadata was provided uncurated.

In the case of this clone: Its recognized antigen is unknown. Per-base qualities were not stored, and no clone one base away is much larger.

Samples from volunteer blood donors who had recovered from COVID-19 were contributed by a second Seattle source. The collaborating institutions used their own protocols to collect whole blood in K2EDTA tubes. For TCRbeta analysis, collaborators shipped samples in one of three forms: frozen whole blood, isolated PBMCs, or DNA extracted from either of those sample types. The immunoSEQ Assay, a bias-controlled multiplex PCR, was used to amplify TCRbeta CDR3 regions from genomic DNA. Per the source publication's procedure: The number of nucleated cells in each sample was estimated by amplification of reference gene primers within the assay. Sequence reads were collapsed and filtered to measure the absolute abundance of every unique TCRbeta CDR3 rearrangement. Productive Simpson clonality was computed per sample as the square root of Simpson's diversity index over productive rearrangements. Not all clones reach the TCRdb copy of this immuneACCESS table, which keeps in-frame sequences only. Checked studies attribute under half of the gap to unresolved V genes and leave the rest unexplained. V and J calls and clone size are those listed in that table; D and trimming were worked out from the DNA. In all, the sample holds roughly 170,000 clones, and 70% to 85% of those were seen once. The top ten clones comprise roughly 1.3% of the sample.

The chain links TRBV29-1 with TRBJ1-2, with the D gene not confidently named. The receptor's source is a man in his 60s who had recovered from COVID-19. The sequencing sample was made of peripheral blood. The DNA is TGCAGCGTCGTCCTCGACGGCGTTGAATTCCTTCGTTCGGGTGGCTACACCTTC. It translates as CSVVLDGVEFLRSGGYTF.